Only a few counts were recorded for the clone carrying this T cell receptor (beta chain). These data originate in a study of T-cell memory formation after mild COVID-19. TCRdb reanalysed the 5' RACE reads using MiXCR and keeps one entry per CDR3 protein. Of over 300,000 distinct CDR3 sequences listed, 20% to 25% were seen once; the top ten hold 21%. CDR1 and CDR2 (germline): MNHNY, SVGAGI (reference sequence). Losses at the gene ends were 0 bases for V and 5 bases for J; bases not matched to a gene: 5. The CDR3 totals 15 residues. This sequence joins TRBV6-6 and TRBJ1-2, with 8 bases aligning to TRBD1. Sample: PBMCs or a T cell subset sorted from them (not recorded which). This receptor was obtained from a young man who had mild COVID-19 (a few samples of this study predate the infection). Cell type and time point are not known. The CDR3 protein is CASSYSGTGDYGYTF. In DNA, the CDR3 is TGTGCCAGCAGTTACTCGGGGACAGGAGATTATGGCTACACCTTC.